The 8 T cell receptor beta chains below come from one sample, sequenced in a study of cytomegalovirus exposure and HLA in healthy donors. The method was immunoSEQ multiplex PCR; TCRdb's version includes in-frame clones alone and lacks a portion of them. Of under 50,000 clones listed, around 94% are singletons. The specimen was PBMCs. The receptor set was obtained from a woman in her late teens or twenties in good health and CMV-seropositive.

The J gene is TRBJ2-3, the V gene TRBV7-3; 14 nucleotides agree with TRBD2. V lost 4 bases and J lost 3; bases outside the gene matches: 3. The CDR3 is 16 residues long. Germline loops: CDR1 SGHTA, CDR2 FQGTGA. In DNA, the CDR3 is TGTGCCAGCAGCTCCCGGACTAGCGGGAGGACAGATACGCAGTATTTT. Residues: CASSSRTSGRTDTQYF.

CDR3 amino acids: CASAGVRADTQYF. DNA of the CDR3: TGTGCCAGCGCGGGAGTGAGGGCAGATACGCAGTATTTT. This chain links TRBV6-6 with TRBJ2-3; 7 bases match TRBD2. The CDR3 contains 13 residues. The V and J ends lost 8 bases and 4 bases, in that order; junction bases with no gene match: 6. The germline CDR1 and CDR2 sequences are MNHNY and SVGAGI (reference sequence).

The chain employs TRBV29-1 and TRBJ1-1, with TRBD1 matching over 7 bases. In germline, CDR1 is SQVTM, CDR2 ANQGSEA. The J segment lost 4 bases and the V segment lost 1 base, leaving 9 bases of the junction unmatched. The CDR3 covers 15 residues. The CDR3 coding sequence is TGCAGCGTTGAAGGAGCGGAGGGGGCGGTCACTGAAGCTTTCTTT. This gives the protein CSVEGAEGAVTEAFF.

The chain combines TRBV6-5 with TRBJ1-5; D uncertain. Germline V lookup: CDR1 MNHEY, CDR2 SVGAGI. Trimming stripped 2 bases from V and 4 bases from J, with 12 bases between. The CDR3 covers 15 residues. The CDR3 protein is CASSYSAASNQPQHF. The DNA for the CDR3 is TGTGCCAGCAGTTACAGTGCGGCAAGTAATCAGCCCCAGCATTTT.

The chain has TRBV28 and TRBJ2-1; D is ambiguous. V dropped 9 bases and J dropped 4 bases, with 10 bases sitting between them. The CDR3 runs 12 residues. Germline assignment: CDR1 MDHEN and CDR2 SYDVKM. This chain's CDR3 is CARTILYNEQFF. CDR3 in DNA: TGTGCCAGAACTATCTTATACAATGAGCAGTTCTTC.

The table lists this clone with a count of one. This chain links TRBV5-1 with TRBJ2-3; the match to TRBD2 covers 8 bases. J gave up 2 bases and V 4 bases, and 9 bases lay outside the gene matches. CDR1 and CDR2 from the germline V gene are SGHRS and YFSETQ. This CDR3 spans 16 amino acids. CDR3: CASSNGAGVDTDTQYF. The DNA of the CDR3 is TGCGCCAGCAGCAACGGAGCGGGAGTCGACACAGATACGCAGTATTTT. The whole variable domain, filled in from reference TRBV5-1 and TRBJ2-3, reads KAGVTQTPRYLIKTRGQQVTLSCSPISGHRSVSWYQQTPGQGLQFLFEYFSETQRNKGNFPGRFSGRQFSNSRSEMNVSTLELGDSALYLCASSNGAGVDTDTQYFGPGTRLTVL.

This rearrangement joins TRBV11-2 to TRBJ2-7; 10 positions agree with TRBD2. CDR3 length equals 16 residues. Germline V CDR1 and CDR2: SGHAT, FQNNGV. V shed 1 base and J 5 bases; nucleotides not matched to a gene: 8. The CDR3 DNA reads TGTGCCAGCAGCTTAGCTAGCGGGAGAATATCTCACGAGCAGTACTTC. Its protein is CASSLASGRISHEQYF. The variable domain in full, completed from reference TRBV11-2 and TRBJ2-7, reads EAGVAQSPRYKIIEKRQSVAFWCNPISGHATLYWYQQILGQGPKLLIQFQNNGVVDDSQLPKDRFSAERLKGVDSTLKIQPAKLEDSAVYLCASSLASGRISHEQYFGPGTRLTVT.

The rearrangement joins TRBV5-6 to TRBJ2-7; 10 bases match TRBD2. Germline V lookup: CDR1 SGHDT, CDR2 YYEEEE. V lost 4 bases to trimming and J lost 5 bases; unmatched junction nucleotides: 6. The CDR3 extends over 14 amino acids. This CDR3 reads CASSAGLARNEQYF. DNA of the CDR3: TGTGCCAGCAGCGCGGGACTAGCGCGTAACGAGCAGTACTTC.